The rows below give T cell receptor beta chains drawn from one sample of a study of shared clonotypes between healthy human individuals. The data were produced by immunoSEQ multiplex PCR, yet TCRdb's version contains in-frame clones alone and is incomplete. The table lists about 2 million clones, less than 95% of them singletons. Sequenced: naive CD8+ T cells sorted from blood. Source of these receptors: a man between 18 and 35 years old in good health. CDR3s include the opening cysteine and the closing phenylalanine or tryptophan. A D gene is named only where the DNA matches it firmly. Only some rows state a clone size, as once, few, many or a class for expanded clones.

CDR3 DNA: TGTGCCAGCAGCTCCTTTGAGGAGCTGTTTTTT; CDR3 protein: CASSSFEELFF; CDR3 length: 11; D gene: NA; J gene: TRBJ2-2; clone size: NA; V gene: TRBV9
CDR3 DNA: TGCGCCAGCAGCACGGGACTAGCCTTTGAGCAGTTCTTC; CDR3 protein: CASSTGLAFEQFF; CDR3 length: 13; D gene: TRBD2; J gene: TRBJ2-1; clone size: NA; V gene: TRBV4-3
CDR3 DNA: TGCGCCAGCAGCCTTGACAGGGGGGGCGAAAAACTGTTTTTT; CDR3 protein: CASSLDRGGEKLFF; CDR3 length: 14; D gene: TRBD1; J gene: TRBJ1-4; clone size: NA; V gene: TRBV4-1
CDR3 DNA: TGTGCCAGCAGTGTGGCCTCCACCTACGAGCAGTACTTC; CDR3 protein: CASSVASTYEQYF; CDR3 length: 13; D gene: NA; J gene: TRBJ2-7; clone size: NA; V gene: TRBV6-1
CDR3 DNA: TGTGCCAGCAGCTTAGATATGCTAATTTACGAGCAGTACTTC; CDR3 protein: CASSLDMLIYEQYF; CDR3 length: 14; D gene: NA; J gene: TRBJ2-7; clone size: NA; V gene: TRBV11-2
CDR3 DNA: TGTGCCAGCAGCCAAGATCGGTGGGGGATCGGCGAGCAGTACTTC; CDR3 protein: CASSQDRWGIGEQYF; CDR3 length: 15; D gene: NA; J gene: TRBJ2-7; clone size: NA; V gene: TRBV14
CDR3 DNA: TGCGCCAGCAGCTTGGTTGCGTTGGGCGAGCAGTACTTC; CDR3 protein: CASSLVALGEQYF; CDR3 length: 13; D gene: NA; J gene: TRBJ2-7; clone size: NA; V gene: TRBV5-1
CDR3 DNA: TGTGCCAGCAGCCCGGGCGGGATAAGACAGTTCTTC; CDR3 protein: CASSPGGIRQFF; CDR3 length: 12; D gene: NA; J gene: TRBJ2-1; clone size: NA; V gene: TRBV14
CDR3 DNA: TGTGCCAGCAGCGGGACCGGGACAGGGGGTCGTGGCTACACCTTC; CDR3 protein: CASSGTGTGGRGYTF; CDR3 length: 15; D gene: TRBD1; J gene: TRBJ1-2; clone size: NA; V gene: TRBV14
CDR3 DNA: TGCGCCAGCAGCCCTCAGGACAGCTTTAGCTCCTACGAGCAGTACTTC; CDR3 protein: CASSPQDSFSSYEQYF; CDR3 length: 16; D gene: NA; J gene: TRBJ2-7; clone size: NA; V gene: TRBV4-1
CDR3 DNA: TGTGCCAGCAGCTTAGCGTCCGAGGGCGGGGGCTATGGCTACACCTTC; CDR3 protein: CASSLASEGGGYGYTF; CDR3 length: 16; D gene: NA; J gene: TRBJ1-2; clone size: NA; V gene: TRBV7-8
CDR3 DNA: TGCGCCAGCAGCCAAGGTCAGGGACAGGGGTTTTTAGGGGGCTACACCTTC; CDR3 protein: CASSQGQGQGFLGGYTF; CDR3 length: 17; D gene: TRBD1; J gene: TRBJ1-2; clone size: NA; V gene: TRBV4-1
CDR3 DNA: TGTGCCAGCAGCTTAACGGGACTAGAGGGCTACAATGAGCAGTTCTTC; CDR3 protein: CASSLTGLEGYNEQFF; CDR3 length: 16; D gene: TRBD2; J gene: TRBJ2-1; clone size: NA; V gene: TRBV7-3
CDR3 DNA: TGTGCCAGCAGCCAAGATGAGGGTTATGAGTATGGCTACACCTTC; CDR3 protein: CASSQDEGYEYGYTF; CDR3 length: 15; D gene: NA; J gene: TRBJ1-2; clone size: few; V gene: TRBV14
CDR3 DNA: TGCGCCAGCAGCCAAATCCCGGGACAGGGTTCCTACGAGCAGTACTTC; CDR3 protein: CASSQIPGQGSYEQYF; CDR3 length: 16; D gene: TRBD1; J gene: TRBJ2-7; clone size: NA; V gene: TRBV4-1
CDR3 DNA: TGTGCCAGCAGCTTAGCCCCTATCACCGGGGAGCTGTTTTTT; CDR3 protein: CASSLAPITGELFF; CDR3 length: 14; D gene: NA; J gene: TRBJ2-2; clone size: NA; V gene: TRBV13
CDR3 DNA: TGCGCCAGCAGCCAACCGGGGGTTCAAGCTTTCTTT; CDR3 protein: CASSQPGVQAFF; CDR3 length: 12; D gene: NA; J gene: TRBJ1-1; clone size: NA; V gene: TRBV4-1
CDR3 DNA: TGTGCCAGCAGTTACGCCACAGGGGGCGGTCCCTACGAGCAGTACTTC; CDR3 protein: CASSYATGGGPYEQYF; CDR3 length: 16; D gene: TRBD1; J gene: TRBJ2-7; clone size: NA; V gene: TRBV27
CDR3 DNA: TGTGCCAGTAACTGGGCAGGGTATAGCAATCAGCCCCAGCATTTT; CDR3 protein: CASNWAGYSNQPQHF; CDR3 length: 15; D gene: NA; J gene: TRBJ1-5; clone size: NA; V gene: TRBV19
CDR3 DNA: TGCGCCAGCAGCTTGGACATCTCTGGGGCCAACGTCCTGACTTTC; CDR3 protein: CASSLDISGANVLTF; CDR3 length: 15; D gene: NA; J gene: TRBJ2-6; clone size: few; V gene: TRBV5-1
CDR3 DNA: TGTGCCAGCAGCGTGGGTGATGGTTTAGCAACTAATGAAAAACTGTTTTTT; CDR3 protein: CASSVGDGLATNEKLFF; CDR3 length: 17; D gene: NA; J gene: TRBJ1-4; clone size: NA; V gene: TRBV9
CDR3 DNA: TGTGCCAGCAGCTTGGGAGGGAGCGAGCAGTACTTC; CDR3 protein: CASSLGGSEQYF; CDR3 length: 12; D gene: TRBD2; J gene: TRBJ2-7; clone size: NA; V gene: TRBV7-9